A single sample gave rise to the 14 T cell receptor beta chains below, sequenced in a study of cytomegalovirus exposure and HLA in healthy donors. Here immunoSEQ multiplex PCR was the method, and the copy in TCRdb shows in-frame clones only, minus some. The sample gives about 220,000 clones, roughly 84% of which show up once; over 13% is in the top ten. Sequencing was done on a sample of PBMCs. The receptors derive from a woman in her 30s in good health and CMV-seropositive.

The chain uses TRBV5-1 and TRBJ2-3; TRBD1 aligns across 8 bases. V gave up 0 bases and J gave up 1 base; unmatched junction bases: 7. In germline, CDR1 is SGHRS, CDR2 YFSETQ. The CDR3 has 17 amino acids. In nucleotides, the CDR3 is TGCGCCAGCAGCTTGGGGCAGGGGGCCCTAGGCACAGATACGCAGTATTTT. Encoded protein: CASSLGQGALGTDTQYF.

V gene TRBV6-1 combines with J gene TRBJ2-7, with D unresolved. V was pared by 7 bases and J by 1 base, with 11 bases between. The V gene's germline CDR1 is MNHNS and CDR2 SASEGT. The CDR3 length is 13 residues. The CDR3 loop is CASNVRQSYEQYF. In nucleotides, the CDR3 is TGTGCCAGCAACGTGAGGCAGTCCTACGAGCAGTACTTC.

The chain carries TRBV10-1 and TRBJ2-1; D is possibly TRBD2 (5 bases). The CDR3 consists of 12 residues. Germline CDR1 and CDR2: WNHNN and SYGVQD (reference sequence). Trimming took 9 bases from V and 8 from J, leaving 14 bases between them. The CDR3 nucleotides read TGCGCCAGTGGTCCCCGGCGGGATGAGCAGTTCTTC. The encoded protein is CASGPRRDEQFF.

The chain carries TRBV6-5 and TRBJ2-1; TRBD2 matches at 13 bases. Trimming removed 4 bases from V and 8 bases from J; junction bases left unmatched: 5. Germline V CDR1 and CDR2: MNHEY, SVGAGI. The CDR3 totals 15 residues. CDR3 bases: TGTGCCAGCAGTTTGGGACTAGCGGGAAAGTATGAGCAGTTCTTC. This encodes CASSLGLAGKYEQFF.

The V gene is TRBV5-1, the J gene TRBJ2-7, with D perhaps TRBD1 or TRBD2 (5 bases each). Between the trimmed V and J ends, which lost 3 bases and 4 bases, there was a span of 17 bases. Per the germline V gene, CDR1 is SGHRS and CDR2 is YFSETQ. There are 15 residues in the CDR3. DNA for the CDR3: TGCGCCAGCAGCTCTCCGGGACCCCGATTGTACGAGCAGTACTTC. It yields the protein CASSSPGPRLYEQYF.

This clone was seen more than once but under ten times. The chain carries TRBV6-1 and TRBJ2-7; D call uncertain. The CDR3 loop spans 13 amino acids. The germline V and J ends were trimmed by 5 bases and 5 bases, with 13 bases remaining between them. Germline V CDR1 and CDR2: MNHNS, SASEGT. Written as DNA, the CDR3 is TGTGCCAGCAGTTCCCAGAATTCCGACGAGCAGTACTTC. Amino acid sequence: CASSSQNSDEQYF.

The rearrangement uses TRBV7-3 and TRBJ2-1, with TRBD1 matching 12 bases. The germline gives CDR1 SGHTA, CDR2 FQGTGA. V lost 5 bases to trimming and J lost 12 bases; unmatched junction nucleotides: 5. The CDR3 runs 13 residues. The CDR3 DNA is TGTGCCAGCAGCAGGGACAGGGGGCGAGGGCAGTTCTTC. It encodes CASSRDRGRGQFF.

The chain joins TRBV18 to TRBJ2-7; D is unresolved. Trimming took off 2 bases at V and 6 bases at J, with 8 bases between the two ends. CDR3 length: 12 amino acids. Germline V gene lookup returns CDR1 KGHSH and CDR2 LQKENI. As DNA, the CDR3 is TGTGCCAGCTCACCAACCGAGGCCGAGCAGTACTTC. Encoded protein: CASSPTEAEQYF.

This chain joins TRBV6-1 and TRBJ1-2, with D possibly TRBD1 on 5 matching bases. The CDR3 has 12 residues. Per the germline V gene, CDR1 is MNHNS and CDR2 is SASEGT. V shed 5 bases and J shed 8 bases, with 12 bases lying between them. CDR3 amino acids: CASSTQTVGYTF. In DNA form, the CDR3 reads TGTGCCAGCAGTACCCAGACAGTGGGCTACACCTTC.

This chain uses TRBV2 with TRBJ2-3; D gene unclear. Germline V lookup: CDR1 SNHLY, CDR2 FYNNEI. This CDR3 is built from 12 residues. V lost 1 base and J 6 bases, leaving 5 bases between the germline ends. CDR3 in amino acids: CASSEDRDTQYF. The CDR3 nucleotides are TGTGCCAGCAGTGAAGACCGGGATACGCAGTATTTT.

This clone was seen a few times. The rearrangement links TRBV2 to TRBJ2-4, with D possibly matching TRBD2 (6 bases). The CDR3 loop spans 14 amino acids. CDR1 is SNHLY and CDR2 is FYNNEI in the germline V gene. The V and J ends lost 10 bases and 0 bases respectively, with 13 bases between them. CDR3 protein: CATSPGEAKNIQYF. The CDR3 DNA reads TGTGCCACCTCCCCGGGGGAAGCCAAAAACATTCAGTACTTC. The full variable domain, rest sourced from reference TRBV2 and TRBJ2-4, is EPEVTQTPSHQVTQMGQEVILRCVPISNHLYFYWYRQILGQKVEFLVSFYNNEISEKSEIFDDQFSVERPDGSNFTLKIRSTKLEDSAMYFCATSPGEAKNIQYFGAGTRLSVL.

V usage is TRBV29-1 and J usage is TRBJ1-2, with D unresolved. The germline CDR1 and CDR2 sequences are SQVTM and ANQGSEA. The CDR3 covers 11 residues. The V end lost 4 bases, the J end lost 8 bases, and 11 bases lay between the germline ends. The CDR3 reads CSVGANGGYTF. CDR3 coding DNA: TGCAGCGTTGGGGCCAACGGAGGCTACACCTTC.

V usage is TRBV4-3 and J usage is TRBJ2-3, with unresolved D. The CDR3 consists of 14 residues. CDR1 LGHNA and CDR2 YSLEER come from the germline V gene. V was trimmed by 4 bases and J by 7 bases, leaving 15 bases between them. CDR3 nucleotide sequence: TGCGCCAGCAGCCGCCGTCGGTCCGGACATACGCAGTATTTT. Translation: CASSRRRSGHTQYF.

CDR3 protein: CASSQATTSGRGSYNEQFF. The CDR3 nucleotides are TGTGCCAGCAGCCAGGCTACTACTAGCGGGAGGGGATCCTACAATGAGCAGTTCTTC. The chain employs TRBV4-2 and TRBJ2-1, with TRBD2 identical over 13 bases. Germline V lookup: CDR1 LGHNA, CDR2 YNFKEQ. This CDR3 spans 19 amino acids. With V trimmed by 3 bases and J by 1 base, 9 bases remained unmatched.